Listed below are T cell receptor beta chains from one sample, sequenced in a study of T cells after yellow fever vaccination. One entry per CDR3 protein, called by TCRdb with MiXCR from the 5' RACE reads. The sample has 100,000 to 150,000 distinct CDR3 sequences; around 7.7% are singletons. The specimen comprised CD4+ T cells sorted from PBMCs, sampled approximately 11 days after the first yellow fever vaccination. The receptor set was obtained from a man younger than 30 who received the YFV17D yellow fever vaccine. Both conserved end residues are part of each CDR3. The D gene is left open where the match is weak. The listing skips clone size in some rows; elsewhere it reads once, few, many or a size class.

J gene | V gene | D gene | clone size | CDR3 protein | CDR3 DNA
TRBJ1-1 | TRBV10-3 | TRBD1 | many | CAITTTGGTEAFF | TGTGCCATCACCACGACAGGGGGCACTGAAGCTTTCTTT
TRBJ1-1 | TRBV18 | - | many | CASSPRGPEAFF | TGTGCCAGCTCACCACGAGGGCCTGAAGCTTTCTTT
TRBJ2-3 | TRBV1 | - | many | CTSSQDPAADTQYF | TGCACCAGCAGCCAAGATCCCGCGGCAGATACGCAGTATTTT
TRBJ2-3 | TRBV5-1 | - | - | CASSYQQGRRDTQYF | TGCGCCAGCAGCTACCAACAGGGCCGGAGGGATACGCAGTATTTT
TRBJ2-3 | TRBV6-2/TRBV6-3 | - | many | CASTTGVQSGTQYF | TGTGCCAGCACAACCGGGGTTCAGTCGGGTACGCAGTATTTT
TRBJ2-3 | TRBV5-1 | - | many | CASSLTLALDTQYF | TGCGCCAGCAGCTTGACTCTAGCACTCGATACGCAGTATTTT
TRBJ2-1 | TRBV5-4 | TRBD1 | - | CASSRGQGDNNEQFF | TGTGCCAGCAGCCGAGGACAGGGTGATAACAATGAGCAGTTCTTC
TRBJ2-7 | TRBV12-3/TRBV12-4 | TRBD1 | many | CASREGQGANYEQYF | TGTGCCAGCAGGGAAGGGCAGGGGGCTAATTATGAGCAGTACTTC
TRBJ1-4 | TRBV12-3/TRBV12-4 | - | many | CASMRGTNEKLFF | TGTGCCAGCATGCGGGGGACTAATGAAAAACTGTTTTTT
TRBJ2-1 | TRBV28 | - | many | CASNYPGAGNEQFF | TGTGCCAGCAACTACCCGGGGGCGGGCAATGAGCAGTTCTTC
TRBJ1-5 | TRBV20-1 | TRBD1 | many | CSARLGQGSNQPQHF | TGCAGTGCTAGACTGGGACAGGGGAGCAATCAGCCCCAGCATTTT
TRBJ1-3 | TRBV19 | - | - | CASSTLDSSGNTIYF | TGTGCCAGTAGTACACTCGACAGTTCTGGAAACACCATATATTTT
TRBJ2-5 | TRBV7-9 | - | few | CASSLGSGVETQYF | TGTGCCAGCAGCTTAGGGTCAGGGGTTGAGACCCAGTACTTC
TRBJ1-1 | TRBV9 | - | many | CASSKRTGNTEAFF | TGTGCCAGCAGCAAGCGGACGGGGAACACTGAAGCTTTCTTT
TRBJ1-5 | TRBV5-1 | - | many | CASSLDGQPQHF | TGCGCCAGCAGCTTGGACGGTCAGCCCCAGCATTTT
TRBJ2-5 | TRBV4-3 | TRBD1 | few | CASSQNRGAETQYF | TGCGCCAGCAGCCAAAACAGGGGGGCAGAGACCCAGTACTTC
TRBJ2-6 | TRBV29-1 | - | many | CSVDVSSGANVLTF | TGCAGCGTTGATGTGTCATCTGGGGCCAACGTCCTGACTTTC
TRBJ2-1 | TRBV20-1 | TRBD1 | many | CSAIRQGEPRNF | TGCAGTGCTATTAGGCAGGGGGAGCCGCGGAACTTC
TRBJ1-1 | TRBV6-2/TRBV6-3 | TRBD1 | many | CASSSDRGLNTEAFF | TGTGCCAGCAGTTCAGACAGGGGCCTGAACACTGAAGCTTTCTTT
TRBJ2-4 | TRBV5-4 | - | - | CASSLKVGPNIQYF | TGTGCCAGCAGCTTGAAGGTTGGCCCGAACATTCAGTACTTC
TRBJ2-7 | TRBV6-5 | TRBD1 | many | CASNLQGAYEQYF | TGTGCCAGCAACTTACAGGGGGCCTACGAGCAGTACTTC
TRBJ1-4 | TRBV6-5 | - | many | CASSYLGTSGEKLFF | TGTGCCAGCAGTTACTTAGGGACTTCGGGTGAAAAACTGTTTTTT
TRBJ1-1 | TRBV5-1 | - | many | CASSLEVRATEAFF | TGCGCCAGCAGCTTGGAGGTCAGGGCGACTGAAGCTTTCTTT